Here is one T cell receptor (beta chain) with its context. Its antigen remains unknown. TCR beta CDR3 region amplification was performed from RNA transcripts. HTBI primers were employed in a first-round RT-PCR of the TCR CDR3. TCRdb re-called the multiplex PCR reads through MiXCR, storing one row per CDR3 protein. The table shows 350,000 to 400,000 distinct CDR3 sequences, with more than 11% occurring only once. The junction had 8 bases not matched to a gene; V was cut back by 3 bases and J by 0 bases. The CDR3 has 18 residues. The germline V gene has CDR1 KGHSH and CDR2 LQKENI. This sample was included in a study of T cells in Graves' hyperthyroidism and ophthalmopathy. Whole-study findings and limits: Clonotypes that were expanded in thyroid above 0.001 mostly appeared in blood too.

Disease duration under 2 months; hyperthyroidism patients were aged 18 to 65. Extraction of PBMCs used under 13 ml of fresh peripheral blood. The TCR originated in a woman in her fifties or sixties with Graves' hyperthyroidism. This chain joins TRBV18 and TRBJ2-3; 11 positions agree with TRBD2. The sample was blood. CDR3 protein: CASSPSSGRSSSTDTQYF. In nucleotides, the CDR3 is TGTGCCAGCTCACCCTCTAGCGGGAGGTCTTCTAGCACAGATACGCAGTATTTT.